These 20 T cell receptor beta chains were sequenced from one sample in a study of OX40 agonist ivuxolimab in advanced cancers. Data came from immunoSEQ multiplex PCR; TCRdb stores just in-frame clones and leaves some out. Seen here are more than 45,000 clones, 80% to 90% observed once, and the top ten hold around 48%. The material sequenced was CD4+ or CD8+ T cells sorted from blood, taken in a trial of the OX40 agonist ivuxolimab. Receptors were obtained from an adult with an advanced solid tumor such as melanoma, head and neck, liver or kidney cancer.

The chain's CDR3 is CASSEDSATYMNTEAFF. The CDR3 DNA sequence: TGTGCCAGCAGTGAAGATTCTGCAACATACATGAACACTGAAGCTTTCTTT. This chain uses TRBV2 with TRBJ1-1; D ambiguous. The CDR3 is made up of 17 amino acids. CDR1 is SNHLY, CDR2 FYNNEI, per germline. Trimming shortened V by 1 base and J by 0 bases, and 15 bases separated the two germline ends.

CDR3 DNA sequence: TGTGCCAGCAGTACAAAGTCGGGGTATGACTATGGCTACACCTTC. This translates into CASSTKSGYDYGYTF. The chain is built from TRBV7-9 and TRBJ1-2; the D is unclear. Germline lookup yields CDR1 SEHNR and CDR2 FQNEAQ (reference sequence). The CDR3 length is 15 residues. Trimming removed 6 bases at V and 3 bases at J, with 17 bases between. Based on the CDR3 plus reference TRBV7-9 and TRBJ1-2, the full variable domain is DTGVSQNPRHKITKRGQNVTFRCDPISEHNRLYWYRQTLGQGPEFLTYFQNEAQLEKSRLLSDRFSAERPKGSFSTLEIQRTEQGDSAMYLCASSTKSGYDYGYTFGSGTRLTVV.

A few counts support this clone. The CDR3 loop reads CASSLTGTGTATF. For the CDR3, the DNA is TGTGCCAGCAGTTTGACCGGGACAGGGACCGCCACCTTC. This rearrangement joins TRBV27 to TRBJ1-2; 9 bases align to TRBD1. This CDR3 is built from 13 residues. Germline CDR1 is MNHEY and CDR2 is SMNVEV (reference sequence). V lost 3 bases and J lost 13; bases outside the gene matches: 9.

This chain uses TRBV29-1 with TRBJ1-2; 8 bases are a match to TRBD1. The CDR3 is made up of 14 amino acids. Germline trimming cut 8 bases from V and 2 bases from J; bases unmatched to any gene: 10. Looked up from germline, CDR1 is SQVTM and CDR2 is ANQGSEA. CDR3 in DNA: TGCAGCACCCATCTGACAGGGGTGAACTATGGCTACACCTTC. This translates into CSTHLTGVNYGYTF.

The rearrangement joins TRBV4-1 to TRBJ2-2; 7 bases map to TRBD2. This CDR3 has 14 amino acids. Germline V CDR1 and CDR2: MGHRA, YSYEKL. V was pared by 0 bases and J by 7 bases, with 2 bases of the junction left unmatched. The CDR3 here is CASSQEASGGELFF. The DNA for the CDR3 is TGCGCCAGCAGCCAAGAGGCTAGCGGCGGGGAGCTGTTTTTT.

This chain uses TRBV27 with TRBJ1-2; possibly TRBD1 for D (6 bases). V was shortened by 6 bases and J by 0 bases, with 20 bases between the two germline ends. The germline V gene encodes CDR1 MNHEY and CDR2 SMNVEV (reference sequence). The CDR3 consists of 17 residues. The CDR3 reads CASSPLVLGGANYGYTF. In DNA form, the CDR3 reads TGTGCCAGCAGCCCTCTCGTTCTAGGGGGAGCTAACTATGGCTACACCTTC.

The rearrangement uses TRBV28 and TRBJ2-3, with D perhaps matching TRBD1 (6 bases). The germline V gene encodes CDR1 MDHEN and CDR2 SYDVKM. The CDR3 runs 17 residues. V was pared by 2 bases and J by 1 base, with 16 bases between. The CDR3 nucleotides are TGTGCCAGCAGTTTAGCGCAAGGGGGTGAGGGCACAGATACGCAGTATTTT. As protein: CASSLAQGGEGTDTQYF.

The chain employs TRBV2 and TRBJ2-2; D gene unclear. The CDR3 sequence is 12 residues long. Trimming cost V 4 bases and J 6 bases, with 6 bases left between them. The germline V gene encodes CDR1 SNHLY and CDR2 FYNNEI. Written as DNA, the CDR3 is TGTGCCAGCAGTGCCGTACCCGGGGAGCTGTTTTTT. This sequence encodes CASSAVPGELFF.

The rearrangement uses TRBV6-5 and TRBJ1-2; maybe TRBD1 (5 bases). This CDR3 region has 13 residues. Germline V gene sequence: CDR1 MNHEY, CDR2 SVGAGI. V lost 2 bases to trimming and J lost 6 bases, with 10 bases between them. The CDR3 is CASSYTAGHGYTF. Written as DNA, the CDR3 is TGTGCCAGCAGTTACACGGCAGGGCATGGCTACACCTTC.

The genes are TRBV19 and TRBJ1-6; D is perhaps TRBD1 (5 bases). Trimming removed 8 bases from V and 8 bases from J, with 16 bases in between. The germline CDR1 and CDR2 sequences are LNHDA and SQIVND (reference sequence). The CDR3 has 14 amino acids. The CDR3: CASRAARDYSPLHF. DNA of the CDR3: TGTGCCAGTCGGGCGGCGCGGGACTATTCACCCCTCCACTTT.

The chain has TRBV11-2 and TRBJ2-1, with 8 bases lining up with TRBD2. V was clipped by 4 bases and J by 5 bases; unmatched bases: 1. Looked up from germline, CDR1 is SGHAT and CDR2 is FQNNGV. This CDR3 spans 13 amino acids. Here the CDR3 reads CASSSRGDNEQFF. CDR3 DNA: TGTGCCAGCAGCTCGCGGGGGGACAATGAGCAGTTCTTC.

The rearrangement links TRBV6-5 to TRBJ2-3; 9 bases line up with TRBD1. CDR3 length: 15 amino acids. CDR1 and CDR2 (germline): MNHEY, SVGAGI. V lost 2 bases, J lost 3 bases, and 3 bases stayed unmatched. Here the CDR3 reads CASSYGTGRTDTQYF. The CDR3 bases are TGTGCCAGCAGTTACGGGACAGGGAGGACAGATACGCAGTATTTT.

V is TRBV7-9 and J is TRBJ1-3; D uncertain. V lost 4 bases and J lost 0, with 13 bases in between. There are 16 residues in the CDR3. Germline V CDR1 and CDR2: SEHNR, FQNEAQ (reference sequence). The chain's CDR3 is CASSSELGISGNTIYF. The DNA of the CDR3 is TGTGCCAGCAGCTCAGAGCTGGGCATCTCTGGAAACACCATATATTTT.

J is TRBJ2-5 and V is TRBV27, with TRBD1 matching over 7 bases. The germline CDR1 and CDR2 sequences are MNHEY and SMNVEV (reference sequence). The CDR3 spans 15 residues. V shed 3 bases, J shed 5 bases, and the junction held 9 bases outside the gene matches. The CDR3 reads CASSLWGQLRETQYF. CDR3 DNA sequence: TGTGCCAGCAGTTTGTGGGGACAGCTGCGGGAGACCCAGTACTTC.

The chain employs TRBV28 and TRBJ1-1; possible D gene TRBD1, 5 bases. CDR3 length equals 14 residues. Germline V gene data show CDR1 as MDHEN and CDR2 as SYDVKM. Trimming removed 3 bases at V and 6 bases at J, with 14 bases between. CDR3 loop: CASSLLTGQAEAFF. The CDR3 nucleotides are TGTGCCAGCAGTTTGTTAACAGGCCAAGCTGAAGCTTTCTTT.

The chain couples TRBV5-1 to TRBJ1-5; D might be TRBD1 (6 bases). The germline V gene encodes CDR1 SGHRS and CDR2 YFSETQ. With 5 bases removed from V and 3 bases from J, the gap between germline ends came to 15 bases. CDR3 length equals 15 residues. CDR3 sequence (DNA): TGCGCCAGCAGTTTGACGACAGGACTCAATCAGCCCCAGCATTTT. Protein product: CASSLTTGLNQPQHF.

The genes are TRBV29-1 and TRBJ1-3; a possible D gene is TRBD1 (5 bases). The CDR3 is 13 residues long. In germline, CDR1 is SQVTM, CDR2 ANQGSEA. Trimming left V 7 bases short and J 2 bases short, with 12 bases between. The CDR3 here is CSADGGTGNTIYF. The CDR3 DNA sequence: TGCAGCGCCGATGGGGGTACTGGAAACACCATATATTTT.

The chain combines TRBV7-9 with TRBJ2-7; 7 nucleotides match TRBD2. The germline V gene encodes CDR1 SEHNR and CDR2 FQNEAQ (reference sequence). After removal of 5 bases from V and 3 bases from J, the junction contained 10 bases not matched to a gene. This CDR3 has 15 amino acids. CDR3 residues: CASSPPSGGIYEQYF. The CDR3 DNA reads TGTGCCAGCAGCCCCCCTTCCGGGGGGATCTACGAGCAGTACTTC.

The chain carries TRBV30 and TRBJ2-5; a possible D gene is TRBD1 (5 bases). V lost 8 bases to trimming and J lost 5 bases, with 21 bases between them. CDR3 size: 14 residues. Germline V lookup: CDR1 GTSNPN, CDR2 SVGIG (reference sequence). The CDR3 DNA is TGTGCCATTGATCTCAGGGTCCCCACTGAGACCCAGTACTTC. This sequence encodes CAIDLRVPTETQYF.

V and J are TRBV5-5 and TRBJ2-7; D call uncertain. Trimming left V 6 bases short and J 3 bases short, with 10 bases between. Germline CDR1 reads SGHKS; CDR2 reads YYEKEE (reference sequence). The CDR3 covers 12 residues. The CDR3 DNA is TGTGCCAGCACCTTTGAAGACTACGAGCAGTACTTC. It specifies CASTFEDYEQYF.